The rows below give T cell receptor beta chains drawn from one sample of a study of cytomegalovirus exposure and HLA in healthy donors. The repertoire was sequenced with immunoSEQ multiplex PCR; TCRdb's copy has only in-frame clones and lacks some. The sample includes approximately 53,000 clones, approximately 77% of them seen just once. The sample was PBMCs. Receptor source: a woman between 45 and 65 years old in good health and CMV-seronegative. Each CDR3 is given with its conserved first and last residue. Each record gives: V gene, clone size, J gene, CDR3 protein. Expanded clones are given a class, and other clones once, few, many or no size at all.

>TRBV29-1|NA|TRBJ1-6
CSAAEGYNSPLHF
>TRBV2|NA|TRBJ1-1
CATRFGLNTEAFF
>TRBV4-2|few|TRBJ2-5
CASSPRDRDEGETQYF
>TRBV4-1|NA|TRBJ1-1
CASSQDREYEAFF
>TRBV28|NA|TRBJ1-2
CASSPGANYGYTF
>TRBV6-6|NA|TRBJ2-1
CASSYSQGAVSNEQFF
>TRBV5-5|once|TRBJ1-1
CASSFSNLDWDYTEAFF
>TRBV6-1|NA|TRBJ1-2
CASMRDWNYGYTF
>TRBV18|few|TRBJ2-1
CASSPPTVNEQFF
>TRBV7-3|once|TRBJ2-7
CASSPGTDSYEQYF
>TRBV2|NA|TRBJ2-1
CASRRAGGRDEQFF
>TRBV28|NA|TRBJ2-1
CASSRWTSGSYNEQFF
>TRBV6-1|NA|TRBJ1-4
CASNPSRWEKLFF
>TRBV29-1|NA|TRBJ2-7
CSGGQGESYEQYF
>TRBV28|NA|TRBJ2-7
CASGGEGNHYEQYF
>TRBV7-9|NA|TRBJ2-1
CASNPPDTHSYNEQFF
>TRBV28|NA|TRBJ2-5
CASTGGSGRIETQYF
>TRBV30|NA|TRBJ1-2
CAWSDGTGSGGYTF
>TRBV4-3|once|TRBJ2-7
CASSIQGSYEQYF
>TRBV7-2|NA|TRBJ1-6
CASSAGSQRPPLHF